The clone carrying this T cell receptor beta chain was seen repeatedly, ten times or more. Its antigen is unknown. Relative to the germline gene, one junction end is altered; a read error may explain this. The time point: newly diagnosed GD, antithyroid drugs for less than 3 months. From PBMCs, RNA was extracted and then used to make the TCR library. The source of the patients was an endocrinology department in Xi'an, China. This sample was taken from a study of regulatory T cells in long-lasting Graves disease. Findings of the study overall: Newly diagnosed disease favored TRBV20-1 and TRBJ2-1 over persistent disease.

Arm-PCR of CDR3 regions and iRepertoire HTBI primers were used to build TCR beta libraries. Via MiXCR, TCRdb re-called the multiplex PCR reads, giving one row per CDR3 protein. Among 510,000 or so distinct CDR3 sequences listed, about 11% were seen once. This CDR3 comprises 16 residues. The germline V gene encodes CDR1 SGHAT and CDR2 FQNNGV. The same sample was also used in a study of T cells in Graves' hyperthyroidism and ophthalmopathy. That report notes: Primed by the HTBI set, a first-round RT-PCR was run on the TCR CDR3. Most thyroid clonotypes expanded above 0.001 appeared in blood too.

The TCR originated in a woman between 25 and 40 years old with Graves disease. The sequencing used peripheral blood mononuclear cells (PBMCs), collected at new diagnosis, from a patient treated with antithyroid drugs. The chain is built from TRBV11-2 and TRBJ2-3, with 10 bases matching TRBD2. CDR3 sequence reads: CAGSLLTSGSTDTQYF. As DNA, the CDR3 is TGTGCCGGCAGCTTACTGACTAGCGGGAGCACAGATACGCAGTATTTT.